The T cell receptor (beta chain) under discussion was sequenced for a study of shared clonotypes between healthy human individuals. About the study: Each donor's CD8 memory used one plate, CD8 naive two, each CD4 subset three.

This clone appeared a few times. All of the donors resided in Nashville, Tennessee, and each was a Caucasian adult. Splitting the CD4+ cells yielded a CD45RA+ naive subset and a CD45RA-negative memory subset. TCRdb's copy holds only in-frame clones and misses some; the assay was immunoSEQ multiplex PCR. Counted here are around 510,000 clones, around 96% occurring once; the ten biggest clones make up 0.055% to 0.075%. Trimming removed 3 bases at V and 3 bases at J, with 18 bases between. Germline V CDR1 and CDR2: LNHDA, SQIVND (reference sequence). The CDR3 has 17 residues. This clonotype was obtained from a woman aged 25 to 39 in good health. The sequencing input was naive CD4+ T cells sorted from blood. This sample's subset: CD45RA+ positively selected. The V and J genes are TRBV19 and TRBJ2-1; TRBD2 is a possible D gene (6 bases). CDR3 DNA sequence: TGTGCCAGTAGTATCGGCGGGGACCGACGGCTCTACAATGAGCAGTTCTTC. Translating it yields CASSIGGDRRLYNEQFF.